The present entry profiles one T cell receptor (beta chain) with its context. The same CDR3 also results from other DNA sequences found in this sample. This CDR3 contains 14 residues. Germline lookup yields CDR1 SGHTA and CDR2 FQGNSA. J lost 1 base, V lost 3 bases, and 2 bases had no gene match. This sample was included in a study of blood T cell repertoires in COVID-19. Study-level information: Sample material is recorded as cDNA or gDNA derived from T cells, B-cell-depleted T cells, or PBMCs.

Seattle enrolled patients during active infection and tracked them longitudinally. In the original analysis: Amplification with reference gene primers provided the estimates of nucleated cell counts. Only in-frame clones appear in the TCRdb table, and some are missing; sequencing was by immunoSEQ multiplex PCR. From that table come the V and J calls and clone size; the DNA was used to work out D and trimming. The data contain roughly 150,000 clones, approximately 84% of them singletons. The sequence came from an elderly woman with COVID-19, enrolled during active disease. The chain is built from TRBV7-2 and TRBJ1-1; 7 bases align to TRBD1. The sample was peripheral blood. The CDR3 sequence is CASSLQGGNTEAFF. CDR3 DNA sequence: TGTGCCAGCAGCTTGCAGGGGGGGAACACTGAAGCTTTCTTT.